The 30 T cell receptor beta chains listed next were all sequenced from one sample in a study of blood T cell repertoires in COVID-19. Sequenced by immunoSEQ multiplex PCR; TCRdb stores in-frame clones only, minus some. The profile shows 300,000 to 450,000 clones, roughly 90% of them singletons. What was sequenced was peripheral blood. These receptors were obtained from a woman in her twenties or thirties with COVID-19, enrolled during active disease.

The CDR3 loop reads CASSPPSSYEQYF. CDR3 DNA sequence: TGTGCCAGCTCACCACCTTCATCCTACGAGCAGTACTTC. This sequence joins TRBV18 and TRBJ2-7; D unclear. Germline V gives CDR1 KGHSH, CDR2 LQKENI. The V gene lost 0 bases and the J gene lost 1 base, with 4 bases spanning the gap. This CDR3 contains 13 residues.

The table lists this clone with a count of one. The chain couples TRBV10-3 to TRBJ2-2; D call uncertain. V lost 7 bases, J lost 5 bases, and 11 bases lay in between. This CDR3 contains 13 residues. Germline assignment: CDR1 ENHRY and CDR2 SYGVKD. The DNA of the CDR3 is TGTGCCATCACTGGTGACAAGACCGGGGAGCTGTTTTTT. It specifies CAITGDKTGELFF.

J is TRBJ2-7 and V is TRBV29-1, with D possibly TRBD1 on 6 matching bases. Germline V gene lookup returns CDR1 SQVTM and CDR2 ANQGSEA. The V end lost 5 bases, the J end lost 4 bases, and 15 bases lay between the germline ends. This CDR3 region has 13 residues. The CDR3 loop is CSVLTGTTYEQYF. The CDR3 nucleotides read TGCAGCGTTCTTACCGGGACAACTTACGAGCAGTACTTC.

The chain employs TRBV3-1 (or the pseudogene TRBV3-2) and TRBJ1-1; 12 bases align to TRBD1. Germline CDR1 LGHDT, CDR2 YNNKEL (reference sequence). The CDR3 has 14 amino acids. The V segment lost 5 bases and the J segment 7 bases; nucleotides outside the gene matches: 5. This CDR3 is CASSRDRGPFEAFF. The CDR3 nucleotides read TGTGCCAGCAGCAGGGACAGGGGGCCTTTTGAAGCTTTCTTT.

This rearrangement joins TRBV6-1 to TRBJ2-1, with TRBD2 matching over 11 bases. The J segment lost 8 bases and the V segment lost 1 base, leaving 13 bases of the junction unmatched. CDR1 is MNHNS, CDR2 SASEGT, per germline. This CDR3 is built from 18 residues. The CDR3 reads CASSEGRGASGRYDEQFF. CDR3 sequence (DNA): TGTGCCAGCAGTGAAGGAAGGGGGGCTAGCGGGAGGTACGATGAGCAGTTCTTC.

The chain uses TRBV18 and TRBJ2-7; 7 bases are a match to TRBD2. In germline, CDR1 is KGHSH, CDR2 LQKENI. The J segment lost 0 bases and the V segment lost 0 bases, leaving 5 bases of the junction unmatched. This CDR3 comprises 16 residues. This CDR3 reads CASSPPGLTGSYEQYF. The CDR3 DNA follows: TGTGCCAGCTCACCACCGGGACTAACCGGCTCCTACGAGCAGTACTTC.

This rearrangement joins TRBV21-1 to TRBJ2-7; the listed D gene, TRBD2, was not tested against the DNA. TRBV21-1 is marked as a pseudogene. The CDR3 consists of 15 residues. Here the CDR3 reads CASNSGLAGLYEQYV. As DNA, the CDR3 is TGTGCCAGCAACTCGGGACTAGCGGGACTCTACGAGCAGTACGTC.

The chain carries TRBV7-9 and TRBJ2-6, with TRBD1 as a possible D gene (6 bases). The V gene lost 2 bases and the J gene lost 4 bases, with 15 bases spanning the gap. The CDR3 contains 17 residues. Germline-derived CDR1 and CDR2 are SEHNR and FQNEAQ (reference sequence). The CDR3, as DNA: TGTGCCAGCAGCTTATCGAACAGGGTAACCGGGGCCAACGTCCTGACTTTC. Its protein product is CASSLSNRVTGANVLTF. The variable domain in full, completed from reference TRBV7-9 and TRBJ2-6, reads DTGVSQNPRHKITKRGQNVTFRCDPISEHNRLYWYRQTLGQGPEFLTYFQNEAQLEKSRLLSDRFSAERPKGSFSTLEIQRTEQGDSAMYLCASSLSNRVTGANVLTFGAGSRLTVL.

This chain joins TRBV4-1 and TRBJ2-4, with 12 bases that match TRBD2. V trimming: 3 bases; J trimming: 0 bases; junction bases outside the gene matches: 3. Per the germline V gene, CDR1 is MGHRA and CDR2 is YSYEKL. The CDR3 has 17 residues. The CDR3 is CASSQTSGGLAKNIQYF. DNA for the CDR3: TGCGCCAGCAGCCAGACTAGCGGGGGACTAGCCAAAAACATTCAGTACTTC.

This clone was picked up a small number of times. The V gene is TRBV5-1, the J gene TRBJ2-1; perhaps TRBD2 as D (6 bases). The CDR3 covers 15 residues. Germline CDR1 and CDR2: SGHRS and YFSETQ. Trimming stripped 4 bases from V and 2 bases from J, with 13 bases between. The CDR3 here is CASSARDGAYNEQFF. In DNA, the CDR3 is TGCGCCAGCAGCGCGCGGGACGGAGCCTACAATGAGCAGTTCTTC.

The chain links TRBV29-1 to TRBJ1-1; 7 nucleotides align to TRBD1. Germline V gene sequence: CDR1 SQVTM, CDR2 ANQGSEA. J lost 6 bases, V lost 5 bases, and 24 bases had no gene match. The CDR3 loop spans 18 amino acids. CDR3 nucleotides: TGCAGCGTTCAACGCCGTACCCGCAGACAGGGTTTTGAATCTGAAGCTTTCTTT. Encoded protein: CSVQRRTRRQGFESEAFF.

The genes are TRBV19 and TRBJ1-2; 8 bases map to TRBD1. Germline V lookup: CDR1 LNHDA, CDR2 SQIVND (reference sequence). The length of the CDR3 is 15 residues. The V and J ends lost 7 bases and 4 bases, in that order; junction bases with no gene match: 11. CDR3 coding DNA: TGTGCCAGTAACGACGGACAGGGTGGGAGCTATGGCTACACCTTC. Residues: CASNDGQGGSYGYTF.

The rearrangement joins TRBV19 to TRBJ1-5, with D possibly being TRBD1 (6 bases). The CDR3 has 18 amino acids. CDR1 and CDR2 (germline): LNHDA, SQIVND (reference sequence). V was trimmed by 2 bases and J by 1 base, leaving 18 bases between them. CDR3 protein: CASSIRPNRAVSNQPQHF. The CDR3 bases are TGTGCCAGTAGTATAAGGCCCAACAGGGCCGTAAGCAATCAGCCCCAGCATTTT.

This clone came up once. The rearrangement uses TRBV5-1 and TRBJ2-2; possibly TRBD2 for D (5 bases). This CDR3 is built from 17 residues. Between the trimmed V and J ends, which lost 0 bases and 4 bases, there was a span of 16 bases. Germline V gives CDR1 SGHRS, CDR2 YFSETQ. CDR3 in amino acids: CASSLDGSAQGTGELFF. CDR3 nucleotides: TGCGCCAGCAGCTTGGACGGTAGCGCACAAGGCACCGGGGAGCTGTTTTTT.

This rearrangement joins TRBV6-5 to TRBJ1-2; 8 bases fit TRBD1. The junction had 9 bases not matched to a gene; V was cut back by 7 bases and J by 5 bases. The germline gives CDR1 MNHEY, CDR2 SVGAGI. The CDR3 runs 14 residues. CDR3 protein: CASTRQGPRYGYTF. The CDR3 nucleotides are TGTGCCAGCACCAGACAGGGGCCTCGGTATGGCTACACCTTC.

This clone came up once. The chain employs TRBV20-1 and TRBJ2-3; TRBD2 matches 11 bases. V gave up 3 bases and J gave up 2 bases; unmatched junction bases: 10. The CDR3 has 17 residues. Germline V CDR1 and CDR2: DFQATT, SNEGSKA (reference sequence). The CDR3 region has the DNA TGCAGTGCTAGTGGGGGGGGACTAGCGGTTAACACAGATACGCAGTATTTT. This codes for CSASGGGLAVNTDTQYF.

The V call is TRBV28, the J call TRBJ2-3; TRBD1 agrees at 9 bases. Unmatched junction bases numbered 9, after V lost 6 bases and J lost 2 bases. The CDR3 has 16 residues. Germline lookup yields CDR1 MDHEN and CDR2 SYDVKM. The CDR3 DNA is TGTGCCAGCAGCCAAGGGACAGGGCGGACCACAGATACGCAGTATTTT. Translation gives CASSQGTGRTTDTQYF.

The chain uses TRBV4-3 and TRBJ1-1; no definite D call. The CDR3 contains 14 residues. Germline values: CDR1 LGHNA, CDR2 YSLEER. Trimming stripped 0 bases from V and 3 bases from J, with 8 bases between. CDR3 region: CASSQDVQHTEAFF. CDR3 coding DNA: TGCGCCAGCAGCCAAGATGTACAGCACACTGAAGCTTTCTTT.

The genes are TRBV6-2 or TRBV6-3 and TRBJ1-2, with D tentatively TRBD1 (5 bases). Trimming removed 2 bases at V and 4 bases at J, with 14 bases between. The CDR3 totals 15 residues. From germline, CDR1 is MNHEY and CDR2 SVGEGT. CDR3 loop: CASSYPRGAGYGYTF. CDR3 coding DNA: TGTGCCAGCAGTTACCCTAGGGGCGCCGGCTATGGCTACACCTTC.

This clone came up once. The chain carries TRBV11-2 and TRBJ2-5, with 7 bases matching TRBD2. V was pared by 4 bases and J by 5 bases, with 7 bases of the junction left unmatched. The CDR3 contains 14 residues. Germline CDR1 is SGHAT and CDR2 is FQNNGV. For the CDR3, the DNA is TGTGCCAGCAGCTCCCGACTAGCTGTGGAGACCCAGTACTTC. The encoded protein is CASSSRLAVETQYF.

V is TRBV13 and J is TRBJ1-1; D is unresolved. There are 15 residues in the CDR3. Germline CDR1 PRHDT, CDR2 FYEKMQ (reference sequence). Trimming removed 1 base at V and 4 bases at J, with 13 bases between. The CDR3 reads CASSLEATRSTEAFF. CDR3 DNA sequence: TGTGCCAGCAGCTTAGAGGCCACGCGGAGCACTGAAGCTTTCTTT.

This rearrangement joins TRBV4-1 to TRBJ2-7; TRBD2 aligns across 10 bases. The trim removed 1 base at V and 2 bases at J, leaving 14 bases unmatched. From germline, CDR1 is MGHRA and CDR2 YSYEKL. The CDR3 consists of 19 residues. The CDR3 loop reads CASSQVYGKRTSGPYEQYV. The CDR3 DNA follows: TGCGCCAGCAGCCAAGTTTACGGCAAGCGGACTAGCGGACCCTACGAGCAGTACGTC.

The J gene is TRBJ2-1, the V gene TRBV7-5; the table's TRBD1 call for D was not verified on the DNA. TRBV7-5 is annotated as a pseudogene. The CDR3 is 13 residues long. CDR3 bases: TGTGCCAGAAGCCAGTGTAAGGGGAATGAGCAGTTCTTC. It encodes CARSQCKGNEQFF.

The CDR3 bases are TGTGCCAGCTCACCAGGGACAGGTTCTAATGAAAAACTGTTTTTT. Translation gives CASSPGTGSNEKLFF. The chain uses TRBV18 and TRBJ1-4, with 8 positions matching TRBD1. V shed 2 bases and J 3 bases; nucleotides not matched to a gene: 2. The CDR3 contains 15 residues. CDR1 KGHSH and CDR2 LQKENI come from the germline V gene.

The chain links TRBV18 to TRBJ2-1; D might be TRBD2 (5 bases). Germline V gene data show CDR1 as KGHSH and CDR2 as LQKENI. The CDR3 length is 15 residues. The V end was cut by 4 bases, the J end by 7 bases, with 17 bases between. The CDR3 nucleotides are TGTGCCAGCTCACAACTAGGGAGAGGCCTTAATGAGCAGTTCTTC. This gives the protein CASSQLGRGLNEQFF.

The chain uses TRBV11-2 and TRBJ2-1; a possible D gene is TRBD1 (5 bases). The CDR3 extends over 13 amino acids. Between the trimmed V and J ends, which lost 0 bases and 15 bases, there was a span of 15 bases. The germline gives CDR1 SGHAT, CDR2 FQNNGV. CDR3 sequence: CASSLETASPTFF. Written as DNA, the CDR3 is TGTGCCAGCAGCTTAGAGACAGCGTCTCCGACGTTCTTC.

This clone was recorded only once. V and J are TRBV11-2 and TRBJ1-6; D remains ambiguous. Trimming cost V 6 bases and J 3 bases, with 15 bases left between them. The germline V gene encodes CDR1 SGHAT and CDR2 FQNNGV. The CDR3 has 16 amino acids. The CDR3 DNA reads TGTGCCAGCAGGGATGACACCCGGAACTATAATTCACCCCTCCACTTT. Its translation: CASRDDTRNYNSPLHF.

The chain combines TRBV19 with TRBJ1-6; 9 nucleotides align to TRBD1. The CDR3 sequence is 15 residues long. Germline V gene sequence: CDR1 LNHDA, CDR2 SQIVND (reference sequence). The ends lost 3 bases at V and 9 bases at J; junction bases unmatched: 6. The CDR3 nucleotides read TGTGCCAGTAGTATTTCGGGACAGGGTACTTCACCCCTCCACTTT. Protein product: CASSISGQGTSPLHF.

CDR3 sequence reads: CASLNTGNTEAFF. In DNA form, the CDR3 reads TGTGCCAGCCTAAATACAGGTAACACTGAAGCTTTCTTT. The chain recombines TRBV28 with TRBJ1-1, with TRBD1 as a possible D gene (5 bases). The CDR3 is made up of 13 amino acids. The germline gives CDR1 MDHEN, CDR2 SYDVKM. Trimming left V 8 bases short and J 2 bases short, with 12 bases between.

The V and J genes are TRBV30 and TRBJ1-4; 10 nucleotides align to TRBD1. The CDR3 length is 18 residues. V lost 1 base, J lost 0 bases, and 8 bases stayed unmatched. The germline V gene encodes CDR1 GTSNPN and CDR2 SVGIG (reference sequence). The CDR3, as DNA: TGTGCCTGGAGTGGGGCGCAAGGGACAGGGGCAACTAATGAAAAACTGTTTTTT. It yields the protein CAWSGAQGTGATNEKLFF.